The 27 T cell receptor beta chains below were found in one sample sequenced in a study of blood T cell repertoires in COVID-19. The data were produced by immunoSEQ multiplex PCR, yet TCRdb's version contains in-frame clones alone and is incomplete. Of approximately 230,000 clones listed, nearly 90% were seen once; the top ten hold roughly 3%. The specimen was peripheral blood. These TCRs come from a man aged 18 to 30 with active or convalescent COVID-19.

The chain has TRBV30 and TRBJ1-2; no definite D call. From germline, CDR1 is GTSNPN and CDR2 SVGIG (reference sequence). Trimming left V 3 bases short and J 7 bases short, with 15 bases between. The CDR3 has 13 amino acids. The DNA for the CDR3 is TGTGCCTGGAGCCCCTGGCGGGTGGGTGGCTACACCTTC. Protein product: CAWSPWRVGGYTF.

The CDR3 here is CASSLEGTGNQPQHF. DNA for the CDR3: TGCGCCAGCAGCTTGGAGGGGACAGGGAATCAGCCCCAGCATTTT. The V and J genes are TRBV5-1 and TRBJ1-5, with TRBD1 identical over 9 bases. Looked up from germline, CDR1 is SGHRS and CDR2 is YFSETQ. This CDR3 has 15 residues. Losses at the gene ends were 0 bases for V and 4 bases for J; bases not matched to a gene: 2.

The chain carries TRBV5-1 and TRBJ2-7, with 8 bases matching TRBD1. CDR3 size: 15 residues. Per the germline V gene, CDR1 is SGHRS and CDR2 is YFSETQ. The V and J ends lost 0 bases and 2 bases, in that order; junction bases with no gene match: 4. CDR3 in DNA: TGCGCCAGCAGCTTGGTAGGACAGGGAGCCTACGAGCAGTACTTC. Amino acids: CASSLVGQGAYEQYF.

J is TRBJ2-7 and V is TRBV7-9; 11 bases are a match to TRBD1. The J segment lost 3 bases and the V segment lost 3 bases, leaving 13 bases of the junction unmatched. Germline CDR1 reads SEHNR; CDR2 reads FQNEAQ (reference sequence). This CDR3 comprises 18 residues. In nucleotides, the CDR3 is TGTGCCAGCAGCTTCTTAGGGTTGGGGGACAGGGGGTTCTACGAGCAGTACTTC. It yields the protein CASSFLGLGDRGFYEQYF.

A single count supports this clone. The chain uses TRBV24-1 and TRBJ1-4, with D unresolved. The ends were cut back, 3 bases at V and 3 bases at J, with 19 bases in the middle. The germline V gene encodes CDR1 KGHDR and CDR2 SFDVKD. CDR3 length: 18 amino acids. Here the CDR3 reads CATSDDPGPPAANEKLFF. DNA of the CDR3: TGTGCCACCAGTGATGACCCGGGTCCCCCGGCGGCTAATGAAAAACTGTTTTTT.

This clone appeared a single time. The chain couples TRBV7-3 to TRBJ2-2; 9 bases map to TRBD2. Germline V gene sequence: CDR1 SGHTA, CDR2 FQGTGA. The CDR3 is 16 residues long. Trimming cost V 5 bases and J 1 base; bases outside gene matches: 5. This CDR3 is CASSTAGGMNTGELFF. The CDR3 nucleotides read TGTGCCAGCAGCACAGCGGGAGGCATGAACACCGGGGAGCTGTTTTTT.

The chain joins TRBV3-1 (or the pseudogene TRBV3-2) to TRBJ1-1, with 8 bases identical to TRBD1. V shed 3 bases and J 4 bases; nucleotides not matched to a gene: 4. Germline V lookup: CDR1 LGHDT, CDR2 YNNKEL (reference sequence). This CDR3 is built from 14 residues. DNA for the CDR3: TGTGCCAGCAGCCAGGAGACAGGGGTCACTGAAGCTTTCTTT. This translates into CASSQETGVTEAFF.

The rearrangement links TRBV5-6 to TRBJ1-5; D might be TRBD1 (6 bases). The CDR3 runs 14 residues. Germline V lookup: CDR1 SGHDT, CDR2 YYEEEE. The V end was cut by 4 bases, the J end by 7 bases, with 15 bases between. As DNA, the CDR3 is TGTGCCAGCAGCCGAACAGGGTCCGGGCAGCCCCAGCATTTT. Translated, it gives CASSRTGSGQPQHF.

V and J are TRBV3-1 (or the pseudogene TRBV3-2) and TRBJ1-2, with D possibly TRBD1 on 5 matching bases. The CDR3 is 16 residues long. V lost 0 bases to trimming and J lost 7 bases, with 18 bases between them. Germline V gene lookup returns CDR1 LGHDT and CDR2 YNNKEL (reference sequence). CDR3: CASSQEKLTEGGGYTF. DNA for the CDR3: TGTGCCAGCAGCCAAGAGAAGTTGACAGAGGGAGGTGGCTACACCTTC.

A single count supports this clone. The chain has TRBV24-1 and TRBJ2-1, with TRBD1 identical over 10 bases. Looked up from germline, CDR1 is KGHDR and CDR2 is SFDVKD. Trimming removed 5 bases from V and 9 bases from J; junction bases left unmatched: 12. This CDR3 is 16 amino acids long. CDR3 in DNA: TGTGCCACCAGTGTTATGCAGGGACAGGGGTTTGGTGAGCAGTTCTTC. Its translation: CATSVMQGQGFGEQFF.

This chain uses TRBV6-5 with TRBJ1-1, with TRBD1 as a possible D gene (5 bases). This CDR3 spans 12 amino acids. The germline V gene encodes CDR1 MNHEY and CDR2 SVGAGI. V was trimmed by 5 bases and J by 9 bases, leaving 13 bases between them. DNA for the CDR3: TGTGCCAGCAGTACCCGGGGGAGCCAAGCTTTCTTT. This gives the protein CASSTRGSQAFF.

J is TRBJ2-1 and V is TRBV6-1; TRBD2 agrees at 7 bases. The CDR3 sequence is 17 residues long. With V trimmed by 2 bases and J by 1 base, 8 bases remained unmatched. Germline V gene data show CDR1 as MNHNS and CDR2 as SASEGT. CDR3 residues: CASSELLGGSSYNEQFF. CDR3 DNA sequence: TGTGCCAGCAGTGAATTATTGGGCGGGAGTTCCTACAATGAGCAGTTCTTC.

The genes are TRBV28 and TRBJ2-1; 14 bases are shared with TRBD2. With V trimmed by 6 bases and J by 2 bases, 3 bases remained unmatched. The CDR3 extends over 16 amino acids. Germline V gives CDR1 MDHEN, CDR2 SYDVKM. CDR3 in DNA: TGTGCCAGCAGCCAGGGACTAGCGGGGGCCTACAATGAGCAGTTCTTC. Translation gives CASSQGLAGAYNEQFF. The variable domain in full, with the rest retrieved from reference TRBV28 and TRBJ2-1, is DVKVTQSSRYLVKRTGEKVFLECVQDMDHENMFWYRQDPGLGLRLIYFSYDVKMKEKGDIPEGYSVSREKKERFSLILESASTNQTSMYLCASSQGLAGAYNEQFFGPGTRLTVL.

This clone appeared a few times. The chain has TRBV10-3 and TRBJ2-1, with 8 bases matching TRBD2. Trimming took 8 bases from V and 6 from J; bases not matched to a gene: 9. Germline V lookup: CDR1 ENHRY, CDR2 SYGVKD. The CDR3 is 14 residues long. The CDR3 reads CAIRFTAGGNEQFF. The CDR3 nucleotides are TGTGCCATCCGGTTTACGGCGGGAGGCAATGAGCAGTTCTTC.

This clone showed up just a few times. The chain is built from TRBV15 and TRBJ2-3; 11 positions agree with TRBD2. Trimming removed 3 bases from V and 4 bases from J; junction bases left unmatched: 6. The CDR3 consists of 16 residues. The germline V gene encodes CDR1 LNHNV and CDR2 YYDKDF (reference sequence). CDR3: CATSSFTSGSPDTQYF. CDR3 coding DNA: TGTGCCACCAGCAGCTTTACTAGCGGGAGTCCAGATACGCAGTATTTT.

J is TRBJ1-2 and V is TRBV12-3 or TRBV12-4; no reliable D call. Trimming left V 4 bases short and J 6 bases short, with 12 bases between. There are 13 residues in the CDR3. The CDR3 DNA sequence: TGTGCCAGCAGTTCCGGGATCTCGAATGGCTACACCTTC. Amino acid sequence: CASSSGISNGYTF.

V and J are TRBV6-1 and TRBJ2-7; D unclear. Trimming left V 2 bases short and J 0 bases short, with 8 bases between. CDR3 length: 14 residues. CDR1 MNHNS and CDR2 SASEGT come from the germline V gene. The chain's CDR3 is CASSESWSSYEQYF. The CDR3 nucleotides read TGTGCCAGCAGTGAATCATGGAGCTCCTACGAGCAGTACTTC.

The V call is TRBV4-3, the J call TRBJ2-3; TRBD1 is a possible D gene (6 bases). CDR3 length: 16 amino acids. V lost 1 base to trimming and J lost 2 bases, with 13 bases between them. Looked up from germline, CDR1 is LGHNA and CDR2 is YSLEER. This chain's CDR3 is CASSQAQGPNTDTQYF. The CDR3 bases are TGCGCCAGCAGCCAAGCACAGGGCCCCAACACAGATACGCAGTATTTT.

V is TRBV27 and J is TRBJ1-4, with D tentatively TRBD1 (5 bases). Looked up from germline, CDR1 is MNHEY and CDR2 is SMNVEV (reference sequence). V shed 6 bases and J shed 4 bases, with 12 bases lying between them. This CDR3 contains 14 residues. DNA for the CDR3: TGTGCCAGCAGACCCCTCGGGGGTAATGAAAAACTGTTTTTT. Its translation: CASRPLGGNEKLFF.

This sequence joins TRBV11-2 and TRBJ2-7; D gene unclear. The CDR3 runs 13 residues. CDR1 is SGHAT, CDR2 FQNNGV, per germline. V gave up 0 bases and J gave up 5 bases, with 8 bases separating them. CDR3 residues: CASSLDPSDEQYF. DNA for the CDR3: TGTGCCAGCAGCTTAGATCCGAGTGACGAGCAGTACTTC. The entire variable domain, with the rest obtained from reference TRBV11-2 and TRBJ2-7, is as follows: EAGVAQSPRYKIIEKRQSVAFWCNPISGHATLYWYQQILGQGPKLLIQFQNNGVVDDSQLPKDRFSAERLKGVDSTLKIQPAKLEDSAVYLCASSLDPSDEQYFGPGTRLTVT.

The rearrangement uses TRBV25-1 and TRBJ2-2; D is possibly TRBD1 (5 bases). The CDR3 spans 15 residues. V was pared by 4 bases and J by 4 bases, with 13 bases between. Germline loops: CDR1 MGHDK, CDR2 SYGVNS. The CDR3, as DNA: TGTGCCAGCAGTGCAGATACGCAGGGCACCGGGGAGCTGTTTTTT. Translating it yields CASSADTQGTGELFF.

This rearrangement joins TRBV6-2 or TRBV6-3 to TRBJ1-2; D call uncertain. In germline, CDR1 is MNHEY, CDR2 SVGEGT. CDR3 length equals 14 residues. Between the trimmed V and J ends, which lost 3 bases and 2 bases, there was a span of 10 bases. The CDR3 region has the DNA TGTGCCAGCAGTTATTGGACGGGAAACTATGGCTACACCTTC. Its protein is CASSYWTGNYGYTF.

The chain joins TRBV7-8 to TRBJ1-1; D may be TRBD1 (5 bases). Deletions cut 1 base from V and 1 base from J, with 13 bases between. The CDR3 loop spans 16 amino acids. Germline lookup yields CDR1 SGHVS and CDR2 FQNEAQ. As DNA, the CDR3 is TGTGCCAGCAGCTTAGTTACAGGACAACCGAACACTGAAGCTTTCTTT. Protein product: CASSLVTGQPNTEAFF. Using reference TRBV7-8 and TRBJ1-1 for the parts outside the CDR3, the full variable domain is GAGVSQSPRYKVAKRGQDVALRCDPISGHVSLFWYQQALGQGPEFLTYFQNEAQLDKSGLPSDRFFAERPEGSVSTLKIQRTQQEDSAVYLCASSLVTGQPNTEAFFGQGTRLTVV.

The J gene is TRBJ2-2, the V gene TRBV5-4; the match to TRBD2 covers 11 bases. Germline trimming cut 6 bases from V and 5 bases from J; bases unmatched to any gene: 9. Germline V lookup: CDR1 SGHNT, CDR2 YYREEE (reference sequence). The CDR3 consists of 16 residues. In DNA form, the CDR3 reads TGTGCCAGCATGCCAAGGACTAGCGGGCTGACCGGGGAGCTGTTTTTT. Translating it yields CASMPRTSGLTGELFF.

Only one count was recorded for this clone. The chain is built from TRBV29-1 and TRBJ1-1; D gene ambiguous. V shed 6 bases and J shed 6 bases, with 8 bases lying between them. The germline CDR1 and CDR2 sequences are SQVTM and ANQGSEA. This CDR3 has 10 residues. The CDR3 DNA reads as TGCAGCGTCCTAATCTCTGAAGCTTTCTTT. This sequence encodes CSVLISEAFF. Complete variable domain (other parts from reference TRBV29-1 and TRBJ1-1): SAVISQKPSRDICQRGTSLTIQCQVDSQVTMMFWYRQQPGQSLTLIATANQGSEATYESGFVIDKFPISRPNLTFSTLTVSNMSPEDSSIYLCSVLISEAFFGQGTRLTVV.

This clone was seen only once. The chain couples TRBV28 to TRBJ1-5, with 11 bases fitting TRBD1. V gave up 8 bases and J gave up 1 base; unmatched junction bases: 7. Per the germline V gene, CDR1 is MDHEN and CDR2 is SYDVKM. CDR3 length equals 16 residues. CDR3 sequence (DNA): TGTGCCAGCTATGGACAGGGGGCTGGAAGCAATCAGCCCCAGCATTTT. Translating gives CASYGQGAGSNQPQHF.

This clone came up a few times. The V call is TRBV28, the J call TRBJ1-1; 7 bases are a match to TRBD1. The CDR3 loop spans 15 amino acids. V was clipped by 6 bases and J by 10 bases; unmatched bases: 17. Germline loops: CDR1 MDHEN, CDR2 SYDVKM. The CDR3 DNA reads TGTGCCAGCAGCCGACGGACAGGTCAAGGCACGGGAGCTTTCTTT. Translating it yields CASSRRTGQGTGAFF.